This TCR beta chain derives from a study of T cells in Graves' hyperthyroidism and ophthalmopathy. Absence of ophthalmopathy progression within 18 months defined stable Graves' hyperthyroidism. Diagnoses used clinical symptoms, serum thyroxine and TRAb, thyroid ultrasound and orbital computed tomography. From roughly 9.2 ml of fresh peripheral blood, PBMCs were isolated. V was trimmed by 6 bases and J by 6 bases, leaving 20 bases between them. The CDR3 length is 16 residues. Germline V gene lookup returns CDR1 KGHDR and CDR2 SFDVKD. As for this clonotype: Its antigen is not known.

It was RNA transcripts that yielded the amplified TCR beta CDR3 regions. A first-round RT-PCR of the TCR CDR3 used the HTBI primer set. Each CDR3 protein gets one entry after TCRdb re-called the multiplex PCR reads with MiXCR. The sample carries some 560,000 distinct CDR3 sequences, more than 15% recorded once. Study-wide results and limits: Ophthalmopathy and stable hyperthyroidism were separated by a 13 V-J model.

This clonotype was sampled from a woman in her twenties or thirties with Graves' hyperthyroidism. The sample taken for sequencing was blood. V is TRBV24-1 and J is TRBJ2-1, with D possibly TRBD2 on 6 matching bases. The DNA for the CDR3 is TGTGCCACCAGTTCCACCCGGGCGGGGATGGGCAATGAGCAGTTCTTC. It translates to CATSSTRAGMGNEQFF.